This T cell receptor beta chain is from a study of HIV-infected patients and healthy controls. cDNA was made from 500 ng RNA using alpha and beta constant primers. Alpha and beta chain libraries were made separately by chain-specific third strand synthesis with multiplexing indices. One entry per CDR3 protein results from TCRdb running MiXCR on the 5' RACE reads. The data hold fewer than 11,000 distinct CDR3 sequences, with roughly 4.8% observed a single time. This CDR3 region has 15 residues. Unmatched junction bases numbered 7, after V lost 5 bases and J lost 5 bases. Germline V gene sequence: CDR1 SGHTA, CDR2 FQGNSA. The repertoire came from unfractionated whole blood and reflected all unsorted peripheral T cells.

Specimen: blood, collected before antiretroviral therapy. The TCR sequence derives from an adult with HIV infection. J is TRBJ2-1 and V is TRBV7-2, with TRBD2 matching over 9 bases. The CDR3 coding sequence is TGTGCCAGCAGCCCGCGGGTAGCGGGAGACAATGAGCAGTTCTTC. This encodes CASSPRVAGDNEQFF.